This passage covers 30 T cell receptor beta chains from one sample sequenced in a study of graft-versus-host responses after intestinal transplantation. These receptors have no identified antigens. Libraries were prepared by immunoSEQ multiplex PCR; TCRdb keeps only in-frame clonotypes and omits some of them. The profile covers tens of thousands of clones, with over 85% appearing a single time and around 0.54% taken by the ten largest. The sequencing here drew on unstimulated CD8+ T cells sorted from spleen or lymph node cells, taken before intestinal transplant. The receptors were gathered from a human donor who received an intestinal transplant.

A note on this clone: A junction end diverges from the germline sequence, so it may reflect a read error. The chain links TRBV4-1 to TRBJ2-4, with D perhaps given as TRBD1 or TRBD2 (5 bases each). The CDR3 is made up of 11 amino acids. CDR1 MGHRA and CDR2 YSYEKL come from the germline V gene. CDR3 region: CASSQGTIQYF. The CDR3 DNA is TGTGCCAGCAGCCAAGGGACCATTCAGTACTTC.

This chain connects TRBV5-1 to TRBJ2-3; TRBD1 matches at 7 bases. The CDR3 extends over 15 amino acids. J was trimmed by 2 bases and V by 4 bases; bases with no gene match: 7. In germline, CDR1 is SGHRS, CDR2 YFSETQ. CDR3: CASSPWDRITDTQYF. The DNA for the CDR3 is TGCGCCAGCAGCCCCTGGGACAGAATCACAGATACGCAGTATTTT.

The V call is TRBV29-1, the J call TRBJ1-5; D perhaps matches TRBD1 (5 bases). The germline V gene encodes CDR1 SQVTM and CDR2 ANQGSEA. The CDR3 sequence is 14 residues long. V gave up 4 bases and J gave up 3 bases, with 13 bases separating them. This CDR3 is CSVGGAGNNQPQHF. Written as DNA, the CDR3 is TGCAGCGTTGGAGGGGCAGGGAACAATCAGCCCCAGCATTTT.

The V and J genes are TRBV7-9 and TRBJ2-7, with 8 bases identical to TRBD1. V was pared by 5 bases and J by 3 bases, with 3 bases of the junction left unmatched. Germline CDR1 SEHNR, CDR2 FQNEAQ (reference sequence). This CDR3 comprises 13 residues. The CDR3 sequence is CASSRQGNYEQYF. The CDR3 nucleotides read TGTGCCAGCAGCCGACAGGGGAACTACGAGCAGTACTTC.

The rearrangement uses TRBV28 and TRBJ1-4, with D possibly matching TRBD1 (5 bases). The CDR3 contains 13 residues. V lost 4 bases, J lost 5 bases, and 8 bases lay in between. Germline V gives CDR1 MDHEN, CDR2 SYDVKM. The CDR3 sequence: CASSWGENEKLFF. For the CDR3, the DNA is TGTGCCAGCAGTTGGGGGGAGAATGAAAAACTGTTTTTT. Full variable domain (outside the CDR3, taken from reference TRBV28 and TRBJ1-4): DVKVTQSSRYLVKRTGEKVFLECVQDMDHENMFWYRQDPGLGLRLIYFSYDVKMKEKGDIPEGYSVSREKKERFSLILESASTNQTSMYLCASSWGENEKLFFGSGTQLSVL.

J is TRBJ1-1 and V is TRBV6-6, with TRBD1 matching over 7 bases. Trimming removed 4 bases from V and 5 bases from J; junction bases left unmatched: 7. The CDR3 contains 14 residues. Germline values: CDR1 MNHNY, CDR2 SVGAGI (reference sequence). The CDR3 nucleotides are TGTGCCAGCAGTTCGGTAAGGGGGCTTACTGAAGCTTTCTTT. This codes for CASSSVRGLTEAFF.

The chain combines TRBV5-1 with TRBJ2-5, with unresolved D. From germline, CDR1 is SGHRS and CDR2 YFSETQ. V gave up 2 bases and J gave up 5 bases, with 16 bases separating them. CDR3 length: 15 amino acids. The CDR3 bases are TGCGCCAGCAGCTTCCAATTCTTAAGCTGGGAGACCCAGTACTTC. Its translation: CASSFQFLSWETQYF.

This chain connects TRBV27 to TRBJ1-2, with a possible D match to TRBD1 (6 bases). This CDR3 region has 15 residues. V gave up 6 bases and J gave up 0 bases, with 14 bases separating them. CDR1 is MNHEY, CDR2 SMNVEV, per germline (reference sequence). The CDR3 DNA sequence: TGTGCCAGCAGCCCGGCGGACAGTACTAACTATGGCTACACCTTC. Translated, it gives CASSPADSTNYGYTF.

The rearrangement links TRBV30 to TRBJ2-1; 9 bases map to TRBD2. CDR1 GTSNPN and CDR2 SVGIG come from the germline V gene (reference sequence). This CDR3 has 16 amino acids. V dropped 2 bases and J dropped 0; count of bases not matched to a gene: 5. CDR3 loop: CAWSSLAGPSYNEQFF. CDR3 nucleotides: TGTGCCTGGAGTAGTCTAGCGGGACCCTCCTACAATGAGCAGTTCTTC.

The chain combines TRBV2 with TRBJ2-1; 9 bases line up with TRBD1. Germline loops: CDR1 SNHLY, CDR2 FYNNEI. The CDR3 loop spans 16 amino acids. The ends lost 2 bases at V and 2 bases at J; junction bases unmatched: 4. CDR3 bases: TGTGCCAGCAGTGAAAGGGACAGGGTCACCTACAATGAGCAGTTCTTC. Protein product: CASSERDRVTYNEQFF.

The CDR3, as DNA: TGTGCCAGCAGCTTCCATGGGGGGGCTAATCAAATCTATGGCTACACCTTC. Amino acids: CASSFHGGANQIYGYTF. The chain couples TRBV7-3 to TRBJ1-2, with D possibly matching TRBD1 (6 bases). V was shortened by 3 bases and J by 4 bases, with 21 bases between the two germline ends. CDR3 size: 17 residues. Germline CDR1 reads SGHTA; CDR2 reads FQGTGA.

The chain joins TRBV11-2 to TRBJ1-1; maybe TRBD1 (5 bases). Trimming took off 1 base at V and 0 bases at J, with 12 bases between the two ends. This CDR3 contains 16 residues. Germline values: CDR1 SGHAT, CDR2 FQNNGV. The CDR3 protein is CASSLGEAGMNTEAFF. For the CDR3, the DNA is TGTGCCAGCAGCTTAGGTGAGGCAGGGATGAACACTGAAGCTTTCTTT. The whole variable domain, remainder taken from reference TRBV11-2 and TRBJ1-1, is EAGVAQSPRYKIIEKRQSVAFWCNPISGHATLYWYQQILGQGPKLLIQFQNNGVVDDSQLPKDRFSAERLKGVDSTLKIQPAKLEDSAVYLCASSLGEAGMNTEAFFGQGTRLTVV.

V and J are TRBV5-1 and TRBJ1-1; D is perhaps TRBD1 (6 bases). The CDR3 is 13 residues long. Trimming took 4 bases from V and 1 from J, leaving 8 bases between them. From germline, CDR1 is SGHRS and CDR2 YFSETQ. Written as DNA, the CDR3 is TGCGCCAGCAGCCAGACAGGGAACACTGAAGCTTTCTTT. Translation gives CASSQTGNTEAFF.

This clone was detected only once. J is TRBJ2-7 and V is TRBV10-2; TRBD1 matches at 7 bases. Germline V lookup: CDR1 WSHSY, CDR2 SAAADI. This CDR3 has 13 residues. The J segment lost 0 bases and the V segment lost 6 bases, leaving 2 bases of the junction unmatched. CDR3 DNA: TGCGCCAGCAGCGGGGACAGCTCCTACGAGCAGTACTTC. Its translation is CASSGDSSYEQYF.

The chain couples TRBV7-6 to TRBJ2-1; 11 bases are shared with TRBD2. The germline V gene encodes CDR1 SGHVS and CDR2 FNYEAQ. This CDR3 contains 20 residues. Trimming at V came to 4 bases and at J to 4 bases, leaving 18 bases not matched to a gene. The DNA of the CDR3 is TGTGCCAGCAGCTCAAGACCTCCGGGACTAGCGGTTTTAACATACAATGAGCAGTTCTTC. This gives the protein CASSSRPPGLAVLTYNEQFF.

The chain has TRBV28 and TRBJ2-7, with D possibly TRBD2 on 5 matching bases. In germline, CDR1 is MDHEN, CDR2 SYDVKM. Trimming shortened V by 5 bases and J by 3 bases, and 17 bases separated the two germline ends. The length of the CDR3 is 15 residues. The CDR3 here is CASSLVRVRGYEQYF. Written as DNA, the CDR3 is TGTGCCAGCAGTCTGGTCCGGGTTCGGGGCTACGAGCAGTACTTC. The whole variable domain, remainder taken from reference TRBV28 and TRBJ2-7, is DVKVTQSSRYLVKRTGEKVFLECVQDMDHENMFWYRQDPGLGLRLIYFSYDVKMKEKGDIPEGYSVSREKKERFSLILESASTNQTSMYLCASSLVRVRGYEQYFGPGTRLTVT.

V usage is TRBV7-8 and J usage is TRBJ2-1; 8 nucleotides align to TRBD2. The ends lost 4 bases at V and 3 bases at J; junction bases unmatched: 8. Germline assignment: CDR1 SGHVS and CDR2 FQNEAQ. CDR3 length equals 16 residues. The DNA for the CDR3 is TGTGCCAGCAGCTCTGAGCGGGAGCGCTTCTACAATGAGCAGTTCTTC. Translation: CASSSERERFYNEQFF.

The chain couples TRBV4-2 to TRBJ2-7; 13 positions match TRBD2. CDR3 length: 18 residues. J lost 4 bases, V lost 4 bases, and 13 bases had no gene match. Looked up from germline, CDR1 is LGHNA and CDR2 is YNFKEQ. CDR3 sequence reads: CASSLYPGTSGIEYEQYF. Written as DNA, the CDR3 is TGTGCCAGCAGCCTCTACCCCGGGACTAGCGGGATAGAGTACGAGCAGTACTTC.

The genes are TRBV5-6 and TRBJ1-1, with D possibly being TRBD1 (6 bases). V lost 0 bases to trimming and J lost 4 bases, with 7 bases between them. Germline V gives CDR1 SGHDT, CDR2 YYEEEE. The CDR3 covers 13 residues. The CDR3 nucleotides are TGTGCCAGCAGCTTGGCAGGGGCCACTGAAGCTTTCTTT. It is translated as CASSLAGATEAFF.

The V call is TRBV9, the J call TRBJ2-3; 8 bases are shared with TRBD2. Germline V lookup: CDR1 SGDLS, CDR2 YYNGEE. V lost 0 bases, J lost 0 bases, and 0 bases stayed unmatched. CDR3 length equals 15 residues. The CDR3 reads CASSVAGGSTDTQYF. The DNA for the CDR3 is TGTGCCAGCAGCGTAGCGGGAGGGAGCACAGATACGCAGTATTTT.

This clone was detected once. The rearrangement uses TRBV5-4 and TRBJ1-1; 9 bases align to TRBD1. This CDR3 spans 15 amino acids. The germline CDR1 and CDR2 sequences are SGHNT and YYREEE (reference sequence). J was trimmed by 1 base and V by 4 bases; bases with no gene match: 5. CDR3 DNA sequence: TGTGCCAGCAGCCCTCCGACAGGGGGGAACACTGAAGCTTTCTTT. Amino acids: CASSPPTGGNTEAFF.

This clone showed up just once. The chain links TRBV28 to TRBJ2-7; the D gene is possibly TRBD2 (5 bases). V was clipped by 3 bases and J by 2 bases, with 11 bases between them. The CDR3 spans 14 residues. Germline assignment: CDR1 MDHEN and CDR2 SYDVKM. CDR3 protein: CASSFEGLTYEQYF. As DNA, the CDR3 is TGTGCCAGCAGTTTCGAGGGCCTCACCTACGAGCAGTACTTC.

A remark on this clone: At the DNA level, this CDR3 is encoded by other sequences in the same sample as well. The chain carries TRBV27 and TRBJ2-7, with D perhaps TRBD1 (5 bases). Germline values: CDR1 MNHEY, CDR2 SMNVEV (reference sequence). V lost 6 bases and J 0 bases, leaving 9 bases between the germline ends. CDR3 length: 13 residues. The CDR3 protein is CASSPDSSYEQYF. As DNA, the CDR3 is TGTGCCAGCAGCCCTGACAGCTCCTACGAGCAGTACTTC.

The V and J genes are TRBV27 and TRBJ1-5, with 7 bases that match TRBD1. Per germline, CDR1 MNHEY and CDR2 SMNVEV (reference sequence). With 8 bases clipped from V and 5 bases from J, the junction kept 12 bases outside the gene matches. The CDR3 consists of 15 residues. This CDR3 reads CASPPGQNVHQPQHF. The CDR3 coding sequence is TGTGCCAGCCCCCCGGGACAGAACGTTCATCAGCCCCAGCATTTT.

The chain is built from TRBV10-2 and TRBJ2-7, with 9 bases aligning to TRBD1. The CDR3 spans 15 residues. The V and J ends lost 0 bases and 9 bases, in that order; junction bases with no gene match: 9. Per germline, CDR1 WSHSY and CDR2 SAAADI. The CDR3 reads CASSESWTGATGQYF. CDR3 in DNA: TGCGCCAGCAGTGAGTCGTGGACAGGGGCTACGGGGCAGTACTTC.

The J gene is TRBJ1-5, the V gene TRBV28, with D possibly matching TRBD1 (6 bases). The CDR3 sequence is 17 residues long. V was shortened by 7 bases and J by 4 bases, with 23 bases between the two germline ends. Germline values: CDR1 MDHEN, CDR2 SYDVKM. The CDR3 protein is CASTVLQGGLLNQPQHF. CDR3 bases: TGTGCCAGCACCGTACTACAGGGAGGACTACTTAATCAGCCCCAGCATTTT.

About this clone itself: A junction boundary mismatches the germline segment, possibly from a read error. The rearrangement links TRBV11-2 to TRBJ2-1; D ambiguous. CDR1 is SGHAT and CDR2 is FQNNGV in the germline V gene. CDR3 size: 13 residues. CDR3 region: CASSVDVSNEQFF. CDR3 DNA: TGTGCCAGCAGCGTAGACGTCTCCAATGAGCAGTTCTTC.

The CDR3 is CASRTTDLENEQYF. The CDR3 DNA follows: TGTGCCAGTCGAACGACAGATCTAGAAAACGAGCAGTACTTC. J is TRBJ2-7 and V is TRBV19; D is possibly TRBD1 (5 bases). There are 14 residues in the CDR3. CDR1 is LNHDA and CDR2 is SQIVND in the germline V gene (reference sequence). V gave up 8 bases and J gave up 5 bases, with 19 bases separating them.

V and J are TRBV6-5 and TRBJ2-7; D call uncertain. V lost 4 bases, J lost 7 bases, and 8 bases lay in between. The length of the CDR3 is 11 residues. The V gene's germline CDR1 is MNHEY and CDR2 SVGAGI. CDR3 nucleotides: TGTGCCAGCAGTTGGGGAAGTGAGCAGTACTTC. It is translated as CASSWGSEQYF.

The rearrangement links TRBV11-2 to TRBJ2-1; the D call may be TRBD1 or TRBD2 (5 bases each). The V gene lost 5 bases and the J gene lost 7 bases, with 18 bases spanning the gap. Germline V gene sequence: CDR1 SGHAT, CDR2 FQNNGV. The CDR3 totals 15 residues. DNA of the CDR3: TGTGCCAGCAGCCCGTACCGGGGCGACCGAAATGAGCAGTTCTTC. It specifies CASSPYRGDRNEQFF.